This is a list of T cell receptor beta chains from one sample in a study of blood T cell repertoires in COVID-19. Using immunoSEQ multiplex PCR, the repertoire was profiled, and TCRdb retains in-frame clones only, with some absent. The sample includes 200,000 to 300,000 clones, 86% of them seen just once. Sequencing was done on a sample of peripheral blood. These receptors were obtained from a man aged 60 to 69 with acute or convalescent COVID-19. CDR3s include the opening cysteine and the closing phenylalanine or tryptophan. D genes are given only for firm matches. Rows give clone size only sometimes, using once, few, many, or a class for an expanded clone.

j_call,cdr3_length,v_call,clone_size,d_call,cdr3_nt,cdr3_aa
TRBJ1-5,12,TRBV28,once,NA,TGTGCCAGTAGTGGGGCCAATCAGCCCCAGCATTTT,CASSGANQPQHF
TRBJ2-5,13,TRBV3-1/TRBV3-2,once,NA,TGTGCTGCGGTGGCGGGAATGGAAGAGACCCAGTACTTC,CAAVAGMEETQYF
TRBJ1-1,13,TRBV19,NA,NA,TGTGCCAGTAGTATTGCCCAGGGAAATGAAGCTTTCTTT,CASSIAQGNEAFF
TRBJ1-4,16,TRBV4-3,NA,NA,TGCGCCAGCAGCCAAGGAGGTCGGACAGCTAATGAAAAACTGTTTTTT,CASSQGGRTANEKLFF
TRBJ2-2,15,TRBV6-5,few,NA,TGTGCCAGCAGCCAGACTAGTTCGGGCACCGGGGAGCTGTTTTTT,CASSQTSSGTGELFF
TRBJ2-3,16,TRBV7-8,once,TRBD2,TGTGCCAGCAGCTCGGGGACGGGACTAGCCACAGATACGCAGTATTTT,CASSSGTGLATDTQYF
TRBJ1-2,12,TRBV5-1,NA,NA,TGCGCCAGCAGCTTGGGTGCAGATGGCTACACCTTC,CASSLGADGYTF
TRBJ1-3,14,TRBV6-1,NA,NA,TGTGCCAGCAGTGATAGGACAAGGGCGAACACCATATATTTT,CASSDRTRANTIYF
TRBJ1-2,14,TRBV6-5,once,NA,TGTGCCAGCACCGAGAGGCTGGGGGGCTATGGCTACACCTTC,CASTERLGGYGYTF
TRBJ2-3,16,TRBV3-1/TRBV3-2,NA,NA,TGTGCCAGCAGCCAAGATGGGCAGGTTAGCACAGATACGCAGTATTTT,CASSQDGQVSTDTQYF
TRBJ1-1,13,TRBV29-1,NA,NA,TGCAGCGCCTGGAGTCGGCAGAACACTGAAGCTTTCTTT,CSAWSRQNTEAFF
TRBJ1-6,16,TRBV18,few,TRBD1,TGTGCCAGCTCACTCGGACAGGGACGCTATAATTCACCCCTCCACTTT,CASSLGQGRYNSPLHF
TRBJ2-5,17,TRBV4-1,once,TRBD2,TGCGCCAGCAGCCAGCCGTCTGCGACTAGCGGACGGGCGGACCAGTACTTC,CASSQPSATSGRADQYF
TRBJ2-7,13,TRBV3-1/TRBV3-2,NA,NA,TGTGCCAGCAGCCCAGAGAAGGGGTACGAGCAGTACTTC,CASSPEKGYEQYF
TRBJ2-2,17,TRBV6-2/TRBV6-3,NA,NA,TGTGCCAGCAGTTACCGACACAGCCTTGCGAACACCGGGGAGCTGTTTTTT,CASSYRHSLANTGELFF